Detailed here is one T cell receptor (beta chain). This record comes from a study of blood T cell repertoires in COVID-19. Study as a whole: Researchers got acute and convalescent COVID-19 samples from the United States, Italy and Spain.

Assay: immunoSEQ multiplex PCR; the TCRdb copy retains only in-frame clones and omits some. In the table there are around 300,000 clones, 88% of which are singletons. V trimming: 4 bases; J trimming: 4 bases; junction bases outside the gene matches: 6. The CDR3 totals 14 residues. The germline V gene encodes CDR1 SGHTA and CDR2 FQGNSA. The sequence was obtained from a woman aged 45-65 years who had recovered from COVID-19. Material for sequencing was PBMCs or T cells enriched from blood (not recorded which). The gene calls are TRBV7-2 and TRBJ2-7, with 8 nucleotides matching TRBD1. CDR3: CASSSTGTGYEQYF. The CDR3 coding sequence is TGTGCCAGCAGCTCCACCGGGACAGGTTACGAGCAGTACTTC.